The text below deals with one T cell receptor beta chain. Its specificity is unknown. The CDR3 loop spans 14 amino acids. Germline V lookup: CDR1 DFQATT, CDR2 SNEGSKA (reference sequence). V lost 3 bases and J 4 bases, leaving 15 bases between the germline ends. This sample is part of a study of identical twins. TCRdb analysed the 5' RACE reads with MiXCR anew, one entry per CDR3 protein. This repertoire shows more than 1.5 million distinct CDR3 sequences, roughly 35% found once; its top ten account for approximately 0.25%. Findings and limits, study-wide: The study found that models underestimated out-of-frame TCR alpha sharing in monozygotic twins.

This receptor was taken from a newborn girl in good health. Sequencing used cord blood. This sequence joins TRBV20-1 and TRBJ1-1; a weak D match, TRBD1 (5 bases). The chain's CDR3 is CSASRGGLSTEAFF. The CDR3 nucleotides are TGCAGTGCTAGTAGGGGCGGACTGAGCACTGAAGCTTTCTTT.